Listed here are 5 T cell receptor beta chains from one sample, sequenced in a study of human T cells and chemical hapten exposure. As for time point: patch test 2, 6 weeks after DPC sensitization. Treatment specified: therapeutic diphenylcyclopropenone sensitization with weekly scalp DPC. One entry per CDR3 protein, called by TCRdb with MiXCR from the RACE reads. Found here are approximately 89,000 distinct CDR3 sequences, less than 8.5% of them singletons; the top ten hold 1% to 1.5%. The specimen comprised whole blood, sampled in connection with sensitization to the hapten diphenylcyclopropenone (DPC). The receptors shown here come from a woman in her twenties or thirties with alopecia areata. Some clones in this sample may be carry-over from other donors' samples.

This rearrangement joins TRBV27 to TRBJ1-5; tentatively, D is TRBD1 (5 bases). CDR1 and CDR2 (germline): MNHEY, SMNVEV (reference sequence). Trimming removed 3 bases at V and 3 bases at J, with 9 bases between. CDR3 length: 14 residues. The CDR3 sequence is CASSFSGSNQPQHF. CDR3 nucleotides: TGTGCCAGCAGTTTTTCAGGGTCCAATCAGCCCCAGCATTTT.

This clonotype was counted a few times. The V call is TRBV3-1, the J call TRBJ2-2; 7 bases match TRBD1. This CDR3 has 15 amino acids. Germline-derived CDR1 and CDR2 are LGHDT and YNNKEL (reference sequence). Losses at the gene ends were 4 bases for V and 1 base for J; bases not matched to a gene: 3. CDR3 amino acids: CASSPRQGNTGELFF. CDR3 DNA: TGTGCCAGCAGCCCCCGACAGGGGAACACCGGGGAGCTGTTTTTT.

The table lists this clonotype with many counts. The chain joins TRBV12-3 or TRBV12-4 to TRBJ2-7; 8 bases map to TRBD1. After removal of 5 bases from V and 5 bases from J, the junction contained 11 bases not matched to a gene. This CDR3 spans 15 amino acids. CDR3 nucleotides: TGTGCCAGCAGTGACCGGGACAGGTATTCCCACGAGCAGTACTTC. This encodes CASSDRDRYSHEQYF.

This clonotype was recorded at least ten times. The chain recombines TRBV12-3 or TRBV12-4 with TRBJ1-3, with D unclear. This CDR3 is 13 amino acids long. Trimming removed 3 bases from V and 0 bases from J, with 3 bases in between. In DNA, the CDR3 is TGTGCCAGCAGTTTTTTCTCTGGAAACACCATATATTTT. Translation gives CASSFFSGNTIYF.

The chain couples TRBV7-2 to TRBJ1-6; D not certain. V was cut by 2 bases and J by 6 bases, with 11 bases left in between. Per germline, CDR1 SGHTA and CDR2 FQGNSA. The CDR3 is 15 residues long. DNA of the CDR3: TGTGCCAGCAGCTTACAGCGCGCCGGTAATTCACCCCTCCACTTT. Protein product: CASSLQRAGNSPLHF.